The 24 T cell receptor beta chains below come from one sample, sequenced in a study of cytomegalovirus exposure and HLA in healthy donors. Primers: 60 Vbeta forward and 13 Jbeta reverse. Sequenced by immunoSEQ multiplex PCR; TCRdb stores in-frame clones only, minus some. This table has around 140,000 clones, around 9.7% appearing once. Sequences were obtained from PBMCs. Receptors originate from a man aged 45-65 years in good health and CMV-seronegative.

This clone was found a few times. The chain combines TRBV19 with TRBJ1-5, with 11 bases identical to TRBD1. V gave up 3 bases and J gave up 4 bases; unmatched junction bases: 5. Germline CDR1 reads LNHDA; CDR2 reads SQIVND (reference sequence). CDR3 size: 16 residues. The CDR3 reads CASSITGQGENQPQHF. The CDR3 DNA is TGTGCCAGTAGTATTACGGGACAGGGGGAGAATCAGCCCCAGCATTTT.

The V gene is TRBV2, the J gene TRBJ2-7; D might be TRBD1 (6 bases). Trimming removed 5 bases at V and 2 bases at J, with 13 bases between. The CDR3 runs 14 residues. In germline, CDR1 is SNHLY, CDR2 FYNNEI. In nucleotides, the CDR3 is TGTGCCAGCAGTACCAGACAGGTTCCCTACGAGCAGTACTTC. Its protein is CASSTRQVPYEQYF.

This clone was recorded a few times. The V call is TRBV6-5, the J call TRBJ1-4, with D possibly TRBD1 on 6 matching bases. Germline V gene sequence: CDR1 MNHEY, CDR2 SVGAGI. The CDR3 is 13 amino acids. Trimming removed 6 bases at V and 8 bases at J, with 13 bases between. The CDR3, as DNA: TGTGCCAGCAGATTCGGGACAAGGGAAAAACTGTTTTTT. Encoded protein: CASRFGTREKLFF.

Of note for this clone: At the DNA level, this CDR3 is encoded by other sequences in the same sample as well. The chain uses TRBV7-3 and TRBJ2-2; weak D call: TRBD2 (6 bases). Trimming removed 1 base at V and 6 bases at J, with 9 bases between. CDR1 is SGHTA, CDR2 FQGTGA, per germline. The CDR3 totals 14 residues. The CDR3 is CASSLSLAAGELFF. CDR3 nucleotides: TGTGCCAGCAGCTTAAGTTTAGCGGCCGGGGAGCTGTTTTTT.

The chain has TRBV2 and TRBJ2-5; D gene unclear. V lost 7 bases to trimming and J lost 5 bases, with 11 bases between them. Germline CDR1 and CDR2: SNHLY and FYNNEI. This CDR3 is 12 amino acids long. The DNA for the CDR3 is TGTGCCAGCAAGATGGCCCCCGAGACCCAGTACTTC. It specifies CASKMAPETQYF.

This sequence joins TRBV6-1 and TRBJ2-3, with D unresolved. This CDR3 region has 14 residues. The V gene lost 2 bases and the J gene lost 2 bases, with 8 bases spanning the gap. Germline values: CDR1 MNHNS, CDR2 SASEGT. The CDR3 DNA reads TGTGCCAGCAGTGAACCCCAGTACACAGATACGCAGTATTTT. Translation: CASSEPQYTDTQYF.

The chain links TRBV5-1 to TRBJ2-1, with 8 bases fitting TRBD2. This CDR3 comprises 16 residues. With 4 bases clipped from V and 2 bases from J, the junction kept 8 bases outside the gene matches. Germline V CDR1 and CDR2: SGHRS, YFSETQ. In DNA, the CDR3 is TGCGCCAGCAGCCTGACTAGCGCGCAACCCTACAATGAGCAGTTCTTC. Protein sequence: CASSLTSAQPYNEQFF.

This clone was picked up a small number of times. The chain links TRBV28 to TRBJ2-7; maybe TRBD1 (6 bases). Trimming pared 7 bases from V and 0 bases from J, leaving 13 bases between. The germline CDR1 and CDR2 sequences are MDHEN and SYDVKM. This CDR3 is 14 amino acids long. CDR3 in amino acids: CASTLEGVSYEQYF. Here the CDR3 DNA reads TGTGCCAGCACCCTTGAGGGGGTCTCCTACGAGCAGTACTTC. Combining the CDR3 with reference TRBV28 and TRBJ2-7 gives the whole variable domain DVKVTQSSRYLVKRTGEKVFLECVQDMDHENMFWYRQDPGLGLRLIYFSYDVKMKEKGDIPEGYSVSREKKERFSLILESASTNQTSMYLCASTLEGVSYEQYFGPGTRLTVT.

This clone has more than one count but fewer than ten. This chain joins TRBV19 and TRBJ2-3; 9 nucleotides agree with TRBD2. The germline V gene has CDR1 LNHDA and CDR2 SQIVND (reference sequence). The CDR3 spans 14 residues. J gave up 4 bases and V 7 bases, and 6 bases lay outside the gene matches. The CDR3 DNA reads TGTGCCAGTACCTCGGGCGGGGGGGCAGATACGCAGTATTTT. Amino acids: CASTSGGGADTQYF. Full variable domain (outside the CDR3, taken from reference TRBV19 and TRBJ2-3): DGGITQSPKYLFRKEGQNVTLSCEQNLNHDAMYWYRQDPGQGLRLIYYSQIVNDFQKGDIAEGYSVSREKKESFPLTVTSAQKNPTAFYLCASTSGGGADTQYFGPGTRLTVL.

This clone came up a few times. For the CDR3, the DNA is TGCGCCAGCAGCTTCCGGCCAGGGACAGATGGCTACACCTTC. Translating it yields CASSFRPGTDGYTF. The gene calls are TRBV5-1 and TRBJ1-2; 7 bases map to TRBD1. Per the germline V gene, CDR1 is SGHRS and CDR2 is YFSETQ. Trimming cost V 2 bases and J 6 bases; bases outside gene matches: 7. This CDR3 has 14 residues. Combining the CDR3 with reference TRBV5-1 and TRBJ1-2 gives the whole variable domain KAGVTQTPRYLIKTRGQQVTLSCSPISGHRSVSWYQQTPGQGLQFLFEYFSETQRNKGNFPGRFSGRQFSNSRSEMNVSTLELGDSALYLCASSFRPGTDGYTFGSGTRLTVV.

The chain employs TRBV9 and TRBJ2-6, with 10 bases that match TRBD2. The germline V gene encodes CDR1 SGDLS and CDR2 YYNGEE. The CDR3 contains 17 residues. The V and J ends lost 4 bases and 3 bases, in that order; junction bases with no gene match: 7. The CDR3 here is CASSPSGGAFGANVLTF. The CDR3 region has the DNA TGTGCCAGCAGCCCCAGCGGGGGGGCTTTTGGGGCCAACGTCCTGACTTTC.

The chain uses TRBV5-6 and TRBJ2-3, with a weak D call TRBD2 (5 bases). The V end lost 4 bases, the J end lost 1 base, and 19 bases lay between the germline ends. The CDR3 has 17 amino acids. Germline CDR1 and CDR2: SGHDT and YYEEEE. In nucleotides, the CDR3 is TGTGCCAGCAGCCGGGGAGAGCTGGGCCTCGGCACAGATACGCAGTATTTT. This encodes CASSRGELGLGTDTQYF. Combining the CDR3 with reference TRBV5-6 and TRBJ2-3 gives the whole variable domain DAGVTQSPTHLIKTRGQQVTLRCSPKSGHDTVSWYQQALGQGPQFIFQYYEEEERQRGNFPDRFSGHQFPNYSSELNVNALLLGDSALYLCASSRGELGLGTDTQYFGPGTRLTVL.

In its sample, this clone was seen a few times. The chain is built from TRBV10-2 and TRBJ2-5; 7 bases are shared with TRBD2. TRBJ2-7 matches the DNA end more closely, so the J call is doubtful. Germline CDR1 reads WSHSY; CDR2 reads SAAADI. The CDR3 consists of 14 residues. The CDR3 DNA reads TGCGCCAGCAGTTCCCGGGGGGATTCCTACGAGCAGTACTTC. Its protein is CASSSRGDSYEQYF.

The table lists this clone with many counts. The chain recombines TRBV2 with TRBJ1-6; D uncertain. The CDR3 runs to 15 residues. V lost 6 bases, J lost 0 bases, and 9 bases lay in between. Germline assignment: CDR1 SNHLY and CDR2 FYNNEI. The CDR3 DNA sequence: TGTGCCAGCAGGGTGGAGAGCTCCTATAATTCACCCCTCCACTTT. Protein: CASRVESSYNSPLHF.

In this sample, this clone turned up a few times. The chain carries TRBV15 and TRBJ1-1; tentative D call: TRBD1 (5 bases). V gave up 0 bases and J gave up 6 bases, with 11 bases separating them. CDR1 LNHNV and CDR2 YYDKDF come from the germline V gene (reference sequence). CDR3 length equals 14 residues. This CDR3 is CATSRDQGVSEAFF. CDR3 nucleotide sequence: TGTGCCACCAGCAGAGATCAGGGCGTCTCTGAAGCTTTCTTT.

The gene calls are TRBV30 and TRBJ2-5, with D possibly TRBD1 on 6 matching bases. The J call is uncertain, as TRBJ2-7 better fits the DNA end. The germline V gene encodes CDR1 GTSNPN and CDR2 SVGIG (reference sequence). The CDR3 is 14 amino acids. CDR3 DNA sequence: TGTGCCTGGAGGGAGACAGGCCTCGGGGACGAGCAGTACTTC. Translation gives CAWRETGLGDEQYF.

The chain carries TRBV5-1 and TRBJ2-7; D not resolved. Trimming took 4 bases from V and 3 from J, leaving 11 bases between them. The CDR3 sequence is 13 residues long. Germline V lookup: CDR1 SGHRS, CDR2 YFSETQ. CDR3 DNA: TGCGCCAGCAGCCTACAGCAATTCTACGAGCAGTACTTC. Amino acids: CASSLQQFYEQYF.

This chain connects TRBV5-1 to TRBJ1-4; 7 nucleotides align to TRBD1. The junction had 4 bases not matched to a gene; V was cut back by 1 base and J by 4 bases. The CDR3 spans 15 residues. Germline V lookup: CDR1 SGHRS, CDR2 YFSETQ. This CDR3 is CASSLRGRDNEKLFF. CDR3 coding DNA: TGCGCCAGCAGCTTGAGGGGGCGGGATAATGAAAAACTGTTTTTT.

The chain links TRBV4-1 to TRBJ2-2, with a possible D match to TRBD1 (6 bases). Per the germline V gene, CDR1 is MGHRA and CDR2 is YSYEKL. The CDR3 covers 16 residues. Trimming pared 1 base from V and 5 bases from J, leaving 14 bases between. The CDR3 region has the DNA TGCGCCAGCAGCCAAGGGACAATGAGGGGGACCGGGGAGCTGTTTTTT. Its protein is CASSQGTMRGTGELFF.

There are a few counts of this clone. V and J are TRBV7-3 and TRBJ2-2; weak D call: TRBD1 (5 bases). This CDR3 region has 14 residues. CDR1 is SGHTA and CDR2 is FQGTGA in the germline V gene. V was pared by 5 bases and J by 1 base, with 8 bases between. The CDR3 region has the DNA TGTGCCAGCAGCCCCGGACAGAACACCGGGGAGCTGTTTTTT. Translated: CASSPGQNTGELFF. Variable domain in full (rest from reference TRBV7-3 and TRBJ2-2): GAGVSQTPSNKVTEKGKYVELRCDPISGHTALYWYRQSLGQGPEFLIYFQGTGAADDSGLPNDRFFAVRPEGSVSTLKIQRTERGDSAVYLCASSPGQNTGELFFGEGSRLTVL.

V gene TRBV15 combines with J gene TRBJ2-5; D is ambiguous. Trimming pared 0 bases from V and 10 bases from J, leaving 18 bases between. The CDR3 is 15 residues long. Germline CDR1 reads LNHNV; CDR2 reads YYDKDF (reference sequence). The CDR3 nucleotides read TGTGCCACCAGCAGAGATCTGGGCCCCCTGGGTCTCCAGTACTTC. Protein product: CATSRDLGPLGLQYF.

This clone came up a few times. The chain couples TRBV20-1 to TRBJ2-5, with D tentatively TRBD2 (6 bases). Germline CDR1 and CDR2: DFQATT and SNEGSKA (reference sequence). Deletions cut 7 bases from V and 0 bases from J, with 6 bases between. The CDR3 is made up of 11 amino acids. Written as DNA, the CDR3 is TGCAGTGGGGAGGACCAAGAGACCCAGTACTTC. Translation: CSGEDQETQYF.

V and J are TRBV7-7 and TRBJ2-1; D may be TRBD1 (5 bases). V shed 3 bases and J shed 1 base, with 16 bases lying between them. Germline CDR1 reads SSHAT; CDR2 reads FNYEAQ (reference sequence). The CDR3 covers 17 residues. DNA for the CDR3: TGTGCCAGCAGCTTGGGGCCCTTAGGTGGATCCTACAATGAGCAGTTCTTC. Translation gives CASSLGPLGGSYNEQFF.

This clone has just a few counts. The chain recombines TRBV19 with TRBJ2-2; the D is unclear. Trimming cost V 9 bases and J 4 bases, with 9 bases left between them. Per germline, CDR1 LNHDA and CDR2 SQIVND (reference sequence). This CDR3 region has 12 residues. CDR3 amino acids: CASSVFTGELFF. CDR3 nucleotide sequence: TGTGCCAGCTCGGTTTTCACCGGGGAGCTGTTTTTT.